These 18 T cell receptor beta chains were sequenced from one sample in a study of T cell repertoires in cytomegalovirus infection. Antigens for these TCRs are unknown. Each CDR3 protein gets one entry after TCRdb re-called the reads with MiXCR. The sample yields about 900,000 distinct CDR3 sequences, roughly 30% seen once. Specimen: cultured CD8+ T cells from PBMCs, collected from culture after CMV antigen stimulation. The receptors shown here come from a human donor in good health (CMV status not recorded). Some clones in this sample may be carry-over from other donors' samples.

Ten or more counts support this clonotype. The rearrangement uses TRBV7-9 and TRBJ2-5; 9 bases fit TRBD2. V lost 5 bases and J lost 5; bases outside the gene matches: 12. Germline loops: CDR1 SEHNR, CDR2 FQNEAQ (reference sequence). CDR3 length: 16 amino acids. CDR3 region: CASSPIQGLAMETQYF. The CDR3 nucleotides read TGTGCCAGCAGCCCTATCCAGGGACTAGCTATGGAGACCCAGTACTTC.

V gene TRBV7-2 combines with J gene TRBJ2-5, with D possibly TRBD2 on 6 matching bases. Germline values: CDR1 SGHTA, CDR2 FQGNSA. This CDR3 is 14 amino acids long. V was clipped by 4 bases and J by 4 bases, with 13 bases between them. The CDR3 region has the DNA TGTGCCAGCAGCTCCTTCCTCGGGGGAGAGACCCAGTACTTC. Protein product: CASSSFLGGETQYF.

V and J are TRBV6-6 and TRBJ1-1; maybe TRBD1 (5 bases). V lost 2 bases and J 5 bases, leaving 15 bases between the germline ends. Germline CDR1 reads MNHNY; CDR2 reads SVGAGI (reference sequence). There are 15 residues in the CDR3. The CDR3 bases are TGTGCCAGCAGTTACGGGGGTGCGACGGGGACTGAAGCTTTCTTT. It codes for CASSYGGATGTEAFF.

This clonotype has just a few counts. CDR3 sequence: CASSYSTLAYGYTF. In nucleotides, the CDR3 is TGTGCCAGCAGTTACTCGACTTTAGCTTATGGCTACACCTTC. The chain joins TRBV6-2 or TRBV6-3 to TRBJ1-2; D unresolved. Trimming pared 0 bases from V and 5 bases from J, leaving 10 bases between. CDR3 length equals 14 residues. Germline V gene lookup returns CDR1 MNHEY and CDR2 SVGEGT.

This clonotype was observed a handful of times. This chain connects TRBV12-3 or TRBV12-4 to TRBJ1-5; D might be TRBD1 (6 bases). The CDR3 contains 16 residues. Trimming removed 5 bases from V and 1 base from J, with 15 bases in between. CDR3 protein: CASSGGEGGSNQPQHF. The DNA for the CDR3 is TGTGCCAGCAGTGGGGGGGAAGGGGGGAGCAATCAGCCCCAGCATTTT.

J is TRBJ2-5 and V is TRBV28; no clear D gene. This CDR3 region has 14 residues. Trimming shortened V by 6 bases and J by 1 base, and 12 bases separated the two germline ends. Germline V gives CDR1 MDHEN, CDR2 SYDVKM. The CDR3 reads CASSPRVSQETQYF. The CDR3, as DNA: TGTGCCAGCAGCCCTCGGGTGAGCCAAGAGACCCAGTACTTC.

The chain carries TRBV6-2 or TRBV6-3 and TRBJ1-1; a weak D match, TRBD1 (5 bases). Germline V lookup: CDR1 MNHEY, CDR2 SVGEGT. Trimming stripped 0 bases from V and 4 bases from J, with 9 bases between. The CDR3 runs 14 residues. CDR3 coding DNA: TGTGCCAGCAGTTACTCGCCCGACAGCACTGAAGCTTTCTTT. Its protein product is CASSYSPDSTEAFF.

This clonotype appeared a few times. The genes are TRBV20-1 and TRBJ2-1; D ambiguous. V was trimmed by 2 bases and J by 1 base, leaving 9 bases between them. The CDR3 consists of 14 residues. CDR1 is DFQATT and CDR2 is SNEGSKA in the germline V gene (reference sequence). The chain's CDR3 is CSARRPQSYNEQFF. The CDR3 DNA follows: TGCAGTGCTAGACGCCCCCAGTCCTACAATGAGCAGTTCTTC.

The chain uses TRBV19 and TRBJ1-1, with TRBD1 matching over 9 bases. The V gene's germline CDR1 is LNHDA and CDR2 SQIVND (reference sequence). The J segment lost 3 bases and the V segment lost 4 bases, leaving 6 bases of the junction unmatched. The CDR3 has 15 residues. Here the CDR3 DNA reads TGTGCCAGTAGTAATTGGACAGGGGTGGACACTGAAGCTTTCTTT. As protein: CASSNWTGVDTEAFF.

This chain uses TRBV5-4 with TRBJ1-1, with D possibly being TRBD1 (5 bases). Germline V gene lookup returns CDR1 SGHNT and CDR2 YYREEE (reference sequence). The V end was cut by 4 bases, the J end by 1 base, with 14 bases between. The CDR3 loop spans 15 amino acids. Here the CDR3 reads CASSRPGPRNTEAFF. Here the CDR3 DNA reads TGTGCCAGCAGCCGCCCGGGACCGAGGAACACTGAAGCTTTCTTT.

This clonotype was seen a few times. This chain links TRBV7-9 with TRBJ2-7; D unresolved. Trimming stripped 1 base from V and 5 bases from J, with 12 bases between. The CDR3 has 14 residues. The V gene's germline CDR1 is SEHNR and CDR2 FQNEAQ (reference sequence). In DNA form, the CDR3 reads TGTGCCAGCAGCTTAGGGGCAGGTAAAGACGAGCAGTACTTC. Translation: CASSLGAGKDEQYF.

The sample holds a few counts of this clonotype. CDR3 loop: CASRQTGTYNSPLHF. Here the CDR3 DNA reads TGTGCCAGCAGGCAAACAGGGACCTATAATTCACCCCTCCACTTT. The V gene is TRBV2, the J gene TRBJ1-6; tentative D call: TRBD1 (6 bases). The CDR3 has 15 amino acids. Germline-derived CDR1 and CDR2 are SNHLY and FYNNEI. Deletions cut 6 bases from V and 2 bases from J, with 11 bases between.

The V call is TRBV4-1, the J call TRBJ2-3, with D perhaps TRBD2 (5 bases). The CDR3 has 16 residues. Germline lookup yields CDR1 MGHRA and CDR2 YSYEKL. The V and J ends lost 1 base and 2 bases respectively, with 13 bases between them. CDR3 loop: CASSQGTEVFTDTQYF. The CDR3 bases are TGCGCCAGCAGCCAAGGGACGGAGGTTTTCACAGATACGCAGTATTTT.

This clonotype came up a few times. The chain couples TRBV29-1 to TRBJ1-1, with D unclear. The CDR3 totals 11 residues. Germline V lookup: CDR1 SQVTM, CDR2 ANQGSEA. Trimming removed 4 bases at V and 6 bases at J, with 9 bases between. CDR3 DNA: TGCAGCGTTGTGGGTGGGGCTGAAGCTTTCTTT. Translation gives CSVVGGAEAFF.

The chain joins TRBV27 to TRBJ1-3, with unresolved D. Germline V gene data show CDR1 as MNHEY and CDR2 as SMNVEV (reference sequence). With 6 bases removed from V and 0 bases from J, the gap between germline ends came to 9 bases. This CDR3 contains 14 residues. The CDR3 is CASRAGVSGNTIYF. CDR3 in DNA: TGTGCCAGCAGGGCAGGTGTCTCTGGAAACACCATATATTTT.

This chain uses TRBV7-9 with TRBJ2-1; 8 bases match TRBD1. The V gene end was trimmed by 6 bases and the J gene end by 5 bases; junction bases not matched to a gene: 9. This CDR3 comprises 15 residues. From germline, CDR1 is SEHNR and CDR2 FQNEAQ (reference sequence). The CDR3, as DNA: TGTGCCAGCAGGCCAGGACAGGGAAGCGACAATGAGCAGTTCTTC. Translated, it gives CASRPGQGSDNEQFF.

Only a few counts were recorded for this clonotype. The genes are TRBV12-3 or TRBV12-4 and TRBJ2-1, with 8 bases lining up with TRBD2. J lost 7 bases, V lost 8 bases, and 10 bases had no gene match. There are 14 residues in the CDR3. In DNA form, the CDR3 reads TGTGCCAGCGACGGACGGGGGGGCAGGAATGAGCAGTTCTTC. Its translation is CASDGRGGRNEQFF.

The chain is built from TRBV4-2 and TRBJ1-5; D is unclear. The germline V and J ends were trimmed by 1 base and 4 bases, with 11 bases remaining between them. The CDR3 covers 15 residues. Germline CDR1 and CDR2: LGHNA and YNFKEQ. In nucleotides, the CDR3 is TGTGCCAGCAGCCAAGGCACGGGGAAAAATCAGCCCCAGCATTTT. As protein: CASSQGTGKNQPQHF.